Listed below are T cell receptor beta chains from one sample, sequenced in a study of blood T cell repertoires in COVID-19. Some clones are missing from TCRdb's copy, which holds only in-frame ones; the method was immunoSEQ multiplex PCR. Of under 200,000 clones listed, about 86% were seen once; the top ten hold roughly a tenth. The specimen sequenced was peripheral blood. These receptors all stem from a man between 65 and 80 years old with active or convalescent COVID-19. Both conserved end residues are part of each CDR3. A D gene is named only where the DNA matches it firmly. Expanded clones are given a class, and other clones once, few, many or no size at all.

CDR3 DNA	CDR3 protein	V gene	J gene	CDR3 length	clone size	D gene
TGTGCCAGCAGTTTATTGGGAGTGGGCAATCAGCCCCAGCATTTT	CASSLLGVGNQPQHF	TRBV27	TRBJ1-5	15	NA	NA
TGTGCCAGCAGCCCCGGGAGGTGGGACAGGACGGTCGAGCAGTACTTC	CASSPGRWDRTVEQYF	TRBV3-1/TRBV3-2	TRBJ2-7	16	NA	NA
TGTGCCAGCAGTTTAAGGGGATTCTATGGCTACACCTTC	CASSLRGFYGYTF	TRBV12-3/TRBV12-4	TRBJ1-2	13	NA	NA
TGTGCCATCAGTGCTAACAGGGGGATGAACACTGAAGCTTTCTTT	CAISANRGMNTEAFF	TRBV10-3	TRBJ1-1	15	NA	TRBD1
TGCGCCAGCAGCCAAGATTGGGACGGGAGACTCTACGAGCAGTACTTC	CASSQDWDGRLYEQYF	TRBV4-3	TRBJ2-7	16	NA	NA
TGCGCCAGCAGCTTGGCCGGGGACTATGGCTACACCTTC	CASSLAGDYGYTF	TRBV5-1	TRBJ1-2	13	few	NA
TGTGCCAGCAGACAGGGATATGGCTACACCTTC	CASRQGYGYTF	TRBV2	TRBJ1-2	11	NA	NA
TGTGCCAGTAGTACCCACACAGGGGGCAAATCAGAGACCCAGTACTTC	CASSTHTGGKSETQYF	TRBV19	TRBJ2-5	16	NA	TRBD1
TGTGCCAGCTCACCACCGGCTGGGACAGCCGTGAACACTGAAGCTTTCTTT	CASSPPAGTAVNTEAFF	TRBV18	TRBJ1-1	17	NA	TRBD1
TGCGCCAGCAGCTTGAATAGAGCTTACGAGCAGTACTTC	CASSLNRAYEQYF	TRBV5-1	TRBJ2-7	13	NA	NA
TGTGCCAGCTCAACTCCTAACGAAAAACTGTTTTTT	CASSTPNEKLFF	TRBV18	TRBJ1-4	12	NA	NA
TGTGCCAGCAGCTTATTAGAATCTCCCCTCCACTTT	CASSLLESPLHF	TRBV7-2	TRBJ1-6	12	NA	NA
TGTGCCAGTAGTCATCGGAGTAAGAGCTCCTACAATGAGCAGTTCTTC	CASSHRSKSSYNEQFF	TRBV19	TRBJ2-1	16	NA	NA
TGTGCCAGCTCACCACTTGGCGCTGCCAGGAAAGACACTGAAGCTTTCTTT	CASSPLGAARKDTEAFF	TRBV18	TRBJ1-1	17	NA	NA
TGTGCCAGCAGCCCTGGAGCCCTGAACACCGGGGAGCTGTTTTTT	CASSPGALNTGELFF	TRBV7-2	TRBJ2-2	15	NA	NA
TGTGCCAGCTCACTCCGGTCGGCGGGGGGATTCGGGTACAATGAGCAGTTCTTC	CASSLRSAGGFGYNEQFF	TRBV18	TRBJ2-1	18	NA	TRBD2
TGTGCCAGCAGCTTAAAAGGGGGCATAGAGACCCAGTACTTC	CASSLKGGIETQYF	TRBV7-2	TRBJ2-5	14	NA	TRBD1
TGTGCCAGCAGTTCAGGGAGGAGAACAGATACGCAGTATTTT	CASSSGRRTDTQYF	TRBV28	TRBJ2-3	14	NA	NA
TGTGCCAGCAGCTTAGGGCTGACTAGCGATGAGCAGTTCTTC	CASSLGLTSDEQFF	TRBV7-2	TRBJ2-1	14	NA	TRBD2
TGTGCCAGCAGTTTCCCAGGGTCAGGCTACACCTTC	CASSFPGSGYTF	TRBV27	TRBJ1-2	12	NA	NA
TGTGCCAGCAGCTTAGCGGGGTCTCCACCCTACGAGCAGTACTTC	CASSLAGSPPYEQYF	TRBV7-3	TRBJ2-7	15	NA	NA
TGTGCCAGCTCACCCTCCGGGACAGGGCACTCCTACGAGCAGTACTTC	CASSPSGTGHSYEQYF	TRBV18	TRBJ2-7	16	NA	TRBD1
TGTGCCAGCAGCCCCCGGACTTCTGGAAACACCATATATTTT	CASSPRTSGNTIYF	TRBV11-2	TRBJ1-3	14	NA	NA
TGCGCCAGCAGTTCCCTATCGGCAGGTAGCACAGATACGCAGTATTTT	CASSSLSAGSTDTQYF	TRBV5-1	TRBJ2-3	16	NA	NA
TGTGCCAGCAGCCTACGAGATACCTCCTATAATTCACCCCTCCACTTT	CASSLRDTSYNSPLHF	TRBV21-1	TRBJ1-6	16	NA	NA
TGTGCCAGCAGCTCTCAGGGTATTCAAGAGACCCAGTACTTC	CASSSQGIQETQYF	TRBV3-1/TRBV3-2	TRBJ2-5	14	NA	NA
TGTGCCAGCAGTAGCCTCCTGAGCTCCTATAATTCACCCCTCCACTTT	CASSSLLSSYNSPLHF	TRBV27	TRBJ1-6	16	NA	NA
TGCGCCAGCAGCTTGGGGACAGGCCCCTACAGCGAGCAGTACTTC	CASSLGTGPYSEQYF	TRBV5-1	TRBJ2-7	15	NA	TRBD1
TGTGCCAGCAGCGCTGGAGGCCTAGCGGGAGCCGTATACGAGCAGTACTTC	CASSAGGLAGAVYEQYF	TRBV5-5	TRBJ2-7	17	NA	TRBD2
TGCAGCGTGGGCACAGGGGCCCGAGAGACCCAGTACTTC	CSVGTGARETQYF	TRBV29-1	TRBJ2-5	13	NA	TRBD1
TGTGCCAGCAGCCCCCCGGGACTAGCGAGGAGCTCCTACGAGCAGTACTTC	CASSPPGLARSSYEQYF	TRBV7-2	TRBJ2-7	17	NA	TRBD2
TGTGCCAGCAGTTCCCCGAATTCATGGACTGTAAATGAGCAGTTCTTC	CASSSPNSWTVNEQFF	TRBV28	TRBJ2-1	16	NA	NA
TGCGCCAGCACCGGGGAGGGAGCCCCTAGATGCTATGGCTACACCTTC	CASTGEGAPRCYGYTF	TRBV10-1	TRBJ1-2	16	NA	NA
TGTGCCAGCAGCTTAGTCCAGGGGACAGATTTTAACTATGGCTACACCTTC	CASSLVQGTDFNYGYTF	TRBV7-2	TRBJ1-2	17	NA	TRBD1
TGTGCCAGCAGTTCCCCTCGACAGGGGACAACTAATGAAAAACTGTTTTTT	CASSSPRQGTTNEKLFF	TRBV27	TRBJ1-4	17	NA	TRBD1
TGTGCCAGCTGGGGGGACAGGGGTAGGCGCAAAAACATTCAGTACTTC	CASWGDRGRRKNIQYF	TRBV2	TRBJ2-4	16	NA	TRBD1
TGCGCCAGCAGCCAAGGAAGTACAGGGAAGGACGAGCAGTACTTC	CASSQGSTGKDEQYF	TRBV4-3	TRBJ2-7	15	NA	NA
TGTGCCAGCATCCGGTCAGGGTTTAAGGCCGGGGCCAACGTCCTGACTTTC	CASIRSGFKAGANVLTF	TRBV2	TRBJ2-6	17	NA	NA
TGTGCCAGCCATTGGGCAGGGGGCGCGTTTAAGCAGTACTTC	CASHWAGGAFKQYF	TRBV5-4	TRBJ2-7	14	NA	TRBD1
TGTGCCAGCAGCCACGGCCGACTAGCGGGAACCTCCTACAATGAGCAGTTCTTC	CASSHGRLAGTSYNEQFF	TRBV3-1/TRBV3-2	TRBJ2-1	18	NA	TRBD2
TGTGCCAGTAGAGCGGTGGGGACAGCTGAAGCTTTCTTT	CASRAVGTAEAFF	TRBV19	TRBJ1-1	13	NA	TRBD1
TGTGCCAGTAGTATCGACAGGGATGACGAAGCTTTCTTT	CASSIDRDDEAFF	TRBV19	TRBJ1-1	13	NA	TRBD1
TGCGCCAGCAGCTCGGGACACATGAACACCGGGGAGCTGTTTTTT	CASSSGHMNTGELFF	TRBV5-1	TRBJ2-2	15	NA	NA